This TCR beta chain was obtained from a study of T cell repertoires in cytomegalovirus infection. Across the study: Public TCR beta signatures marked donors with CMV infection and the matching HLA.

TCRdb reprocessed the reads via MiXCR and lists one record per CDR3 protein. The sample carries 150,000 to 200,000 distinct CDR3 sequences, 28% recorded once. Study-level results: HLA-C-restricted CMV clonotypes gave the most frequent clonotype in two of eight donors. Totalled public TCR beta family frequency picked out people who carried CMV plus the relevant HLA.

CDR3 size: 14 residues. The germline V gene encodes CDR1 MNHEY and CDR2 SVGAGI. V was clipped by 10 bases and J by 6 bases; unmatched bases: 13. This clonotype has only a few counts. The antigen is unknown. The material sequenced was PBMCs. The gene calls are TRBV6-5 and TRBJ2-7, with 9 bases matching TRBD1. The TCR sequence derives from a human donor in good health (CMV status not recorded). Some clones in this sample may be carry-over from other donors' samples. Here the CDR3 reads CATERGTGSGEQYF. The CDR3 bases are TGTGCCACCGAACGGGGGACAGGGTCGGGCGAGCAGTACTTC.